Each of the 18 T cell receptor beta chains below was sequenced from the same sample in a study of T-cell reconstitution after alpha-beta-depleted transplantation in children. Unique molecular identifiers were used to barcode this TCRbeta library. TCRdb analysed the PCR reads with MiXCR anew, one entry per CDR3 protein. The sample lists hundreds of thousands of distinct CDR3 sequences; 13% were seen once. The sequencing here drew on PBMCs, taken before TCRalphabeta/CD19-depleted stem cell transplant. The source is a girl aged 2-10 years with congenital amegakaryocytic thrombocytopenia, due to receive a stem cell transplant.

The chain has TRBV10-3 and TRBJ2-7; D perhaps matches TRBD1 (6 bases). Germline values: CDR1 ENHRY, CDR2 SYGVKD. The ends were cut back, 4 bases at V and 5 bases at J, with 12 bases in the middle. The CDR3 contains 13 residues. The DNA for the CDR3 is TGTGCCATCAGTGCAGACCCAGGGGACGAGCAGTACTTC. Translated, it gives CAISADPGDEQYF.

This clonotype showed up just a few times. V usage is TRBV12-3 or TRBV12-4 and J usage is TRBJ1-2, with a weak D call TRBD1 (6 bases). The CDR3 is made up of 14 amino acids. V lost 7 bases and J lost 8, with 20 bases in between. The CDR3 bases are TGTGCCAGCACCTTATCGGGGGCCCCTCGGGGCTACACCTTC. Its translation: CASTLSGAPRGYTF.

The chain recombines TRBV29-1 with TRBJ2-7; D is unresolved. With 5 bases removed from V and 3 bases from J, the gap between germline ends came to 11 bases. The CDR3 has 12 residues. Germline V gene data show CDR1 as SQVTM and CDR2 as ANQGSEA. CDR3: CSVSSVGYEQYF. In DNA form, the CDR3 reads TGCAGCGTTTCCTCCGTAGGCTACGAGCAGTACTTC.

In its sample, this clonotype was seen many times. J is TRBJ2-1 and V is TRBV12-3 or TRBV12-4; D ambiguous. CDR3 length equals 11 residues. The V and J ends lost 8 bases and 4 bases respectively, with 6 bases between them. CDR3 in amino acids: CASGDYNEQFF. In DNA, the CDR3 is TGTGCCAGCGGGGATTACAATGAGCAGTTCTTC.

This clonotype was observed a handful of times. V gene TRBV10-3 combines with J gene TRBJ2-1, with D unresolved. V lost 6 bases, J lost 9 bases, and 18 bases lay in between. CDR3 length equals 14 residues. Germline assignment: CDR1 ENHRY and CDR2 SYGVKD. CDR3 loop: CAISEPLGLGEQFF. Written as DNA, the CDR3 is TGTGCCATCAGCGAACCTCTGGGCCTGGGTGAGCAGTTCTTC.

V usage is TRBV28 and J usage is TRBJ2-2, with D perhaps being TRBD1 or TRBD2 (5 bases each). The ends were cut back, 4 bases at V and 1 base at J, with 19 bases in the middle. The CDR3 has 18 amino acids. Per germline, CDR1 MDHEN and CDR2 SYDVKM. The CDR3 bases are TGTGCCAGCAGTTCTTTCACGCGTGGGACGGGGAACACCGGGGAGCTGTTTTTT. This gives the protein CASSSFTRGTGNTGELFF.

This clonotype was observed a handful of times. CDR3 in DNA: TGCGCCAGCAGCTCGGACATGACAGGTCGGTCCTACGAGCAGTACTTC. Amino acid sequence: CASSSDMTGRSYEQYF. The genes are TRBV5-1 and TRBJ2-7; D may be TRBD1 (6 bases). Trimming removed 3 bases from V and 1 base from J, with 17 bases in between. Germline CDR1 reads SGHRS; CDR2 reads YFSETQ. CDR3 size: 16 residues.

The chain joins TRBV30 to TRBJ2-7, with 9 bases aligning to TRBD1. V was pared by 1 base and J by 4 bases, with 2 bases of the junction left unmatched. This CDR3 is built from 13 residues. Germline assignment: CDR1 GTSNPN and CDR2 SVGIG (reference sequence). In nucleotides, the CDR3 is TGTGCCTGGAGTGCCGGACAGGGGTACGAGCAGTACTTC. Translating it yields CAWSAGQGYEQYF.

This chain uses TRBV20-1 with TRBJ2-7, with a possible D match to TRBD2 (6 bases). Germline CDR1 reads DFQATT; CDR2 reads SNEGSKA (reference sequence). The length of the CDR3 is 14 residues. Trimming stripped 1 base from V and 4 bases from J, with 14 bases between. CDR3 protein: CSARVSGVGYEQYF. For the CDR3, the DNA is TGCAGTGCTAGAGTGTCGGGAGTTGGTTACGAGCAGTACTTC.

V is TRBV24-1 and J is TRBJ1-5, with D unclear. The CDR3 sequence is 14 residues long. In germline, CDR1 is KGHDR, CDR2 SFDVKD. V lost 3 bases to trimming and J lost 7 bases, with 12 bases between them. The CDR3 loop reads CATSDVGERQPQHF. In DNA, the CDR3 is TGTGCCACCAGTGATGTCGGGGAGAGACAGCCCCAGCATTTT.

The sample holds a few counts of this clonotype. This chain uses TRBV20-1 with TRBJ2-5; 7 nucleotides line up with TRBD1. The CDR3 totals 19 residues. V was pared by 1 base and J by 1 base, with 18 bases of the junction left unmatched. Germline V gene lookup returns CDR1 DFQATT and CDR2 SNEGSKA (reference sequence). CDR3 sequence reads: CSARVWTGLRFHFQETQYF. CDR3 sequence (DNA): TGCAGTGCTAGAGTCTGGACAGGCCTAAGGTTTCACTTCCAAGAGACCCAGTACTTC.

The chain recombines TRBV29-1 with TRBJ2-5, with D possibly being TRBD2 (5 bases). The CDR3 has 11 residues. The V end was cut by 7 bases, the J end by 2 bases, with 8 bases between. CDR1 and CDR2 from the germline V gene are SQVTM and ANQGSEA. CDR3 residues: CSDRGQETQYF. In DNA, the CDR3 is TGCAGCGATCGGGGTCAAGAGACCCAGTACTTC.

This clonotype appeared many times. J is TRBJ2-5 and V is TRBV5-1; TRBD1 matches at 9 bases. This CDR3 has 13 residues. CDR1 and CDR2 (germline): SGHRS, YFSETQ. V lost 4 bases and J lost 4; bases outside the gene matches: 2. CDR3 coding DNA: TGCGCCAGCAGCCCGGGACAGGGAGAGACCCAGTACTTC. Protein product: CASSPGQGETQYF.

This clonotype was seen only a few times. The CDR3 bases are TGTGCCACCTCAATAGGGGATGAAGCTTTCTTT. This encodes CATSIGDEAFF. This chain joins TRBV5-6 and TRBJ1-1, with D possibly TRBD1 on 5 matching bases. V was pared by 9 bases and J by 7 bases, with 13 bases between. Germline V gives CDR1 SGHDT, CDR2 YYEEEE. The CDR3 is 11 amino acids.

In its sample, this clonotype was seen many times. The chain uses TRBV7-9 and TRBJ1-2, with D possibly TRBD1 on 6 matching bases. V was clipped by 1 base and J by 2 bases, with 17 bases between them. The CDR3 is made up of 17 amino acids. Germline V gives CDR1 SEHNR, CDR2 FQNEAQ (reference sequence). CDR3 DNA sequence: TGTGCCAGCAGCTTAGGGACAGCCCCGGGCGGGAACTATGGCTACACCTTC. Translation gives CASSLGTAPGGNYGYTF.

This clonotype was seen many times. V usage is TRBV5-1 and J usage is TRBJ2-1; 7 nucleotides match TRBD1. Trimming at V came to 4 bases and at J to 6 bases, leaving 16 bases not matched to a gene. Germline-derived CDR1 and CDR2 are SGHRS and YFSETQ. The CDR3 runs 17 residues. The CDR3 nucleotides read TGCGCCAGCAGCCCGGATAACCTACAGGGGTTTGGCAATGAGCAGTTCTTC. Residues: CASSPDNLQGFGNEQFF.

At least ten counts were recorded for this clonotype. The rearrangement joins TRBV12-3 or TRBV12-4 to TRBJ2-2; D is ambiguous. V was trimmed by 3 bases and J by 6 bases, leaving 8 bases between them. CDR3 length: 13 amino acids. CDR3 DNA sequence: TGTGCCAGCAGTTTGTTCGGGTCCGGGGAGCTGTTTTTT. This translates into CASSLFGSGELFF.

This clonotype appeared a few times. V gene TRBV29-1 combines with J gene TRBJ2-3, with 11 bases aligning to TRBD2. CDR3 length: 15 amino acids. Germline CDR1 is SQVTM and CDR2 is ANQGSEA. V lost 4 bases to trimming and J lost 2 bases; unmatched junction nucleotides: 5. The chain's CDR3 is CSVVLAGAPTDTQYF. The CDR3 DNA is TGCAGCGTTGTACTAGCGGGAGCCCCCACAGATACGCAGTATTTT.